The clone carrying this TCR beta chain has a handful of counts. The sample belongs to a study of identical twins. The V gene end was trimmed by 5 bases and the J gene end by 14 bases; junction bases not matched to a gene: 9. This CDR3 is 13 amino acids long. Germline V gene sequence: CDR1 SGHTA, CDR2 FQGTGA. MiXCR, run by TCRdb on the 5' RACE reads, gives a single entry per CDR3 protein. Of around 480,000 distinct CDR3 sequences listed, 14% are singletons. This sample was shared with a second study, whose subject was yellow fever vaccine responses in identical twins.

The chain combines TRBV7-3 with TRBJ1-6; TRBD1 agrees at 7 bases. Sequencing input: CD4+ T cells sorted from blood. The clonotype originates from a woman under 30 in good health. The CDR3 protein is CASSEYQGGSLHF. The DNA of the CDR3 is TGTGCCAGCAGCGAATATCAGGGGGGATCCCTCCACTTT.